Sequencing of this T cell receptor beta chain was carried out in a study of vaccination and CD4 T cells after COVID-19. V was shortened by 4 bases and J by 3 bases, with 13 bases between the two germline ends. The CDR3 runs to 14 residues. CDR1 is MDHEN and CDR2 is SYDVKM in the germline V gene. As to this clonotype: Its antigen is undetermined.

The treatment denotes: approximately nine-day PBMC culture with coronavirus spike peptide pools or control peptides (ViraFEST assay). The Oncomine TCR Beta short-read assay sequenced DNA from cultured CD4+ T cells. TCRdb recomputed calls from the PCR reads with MiXCR, one row per CDR3 protein. The data hold around 20,000 distinct CDR3 sequences, with more than 40% observed a single time. The source of this sequence is a human donor who had recovered from COVID-19. The input for sequencing was CD4+ T cells from blood, cultured in vitro, taken before SARS-CoV-2 vaccination. The rearrangement uses TRBV28 and TRBJ2-7; D perhaps matches TRBD2 (6 bases). CDR3 protein: CASSSAGQNYEQYF. The CDR3 bases are TGTGCCAGCAGTTCCGCGGGGCAGAACTACGAGCAGTACTTC.